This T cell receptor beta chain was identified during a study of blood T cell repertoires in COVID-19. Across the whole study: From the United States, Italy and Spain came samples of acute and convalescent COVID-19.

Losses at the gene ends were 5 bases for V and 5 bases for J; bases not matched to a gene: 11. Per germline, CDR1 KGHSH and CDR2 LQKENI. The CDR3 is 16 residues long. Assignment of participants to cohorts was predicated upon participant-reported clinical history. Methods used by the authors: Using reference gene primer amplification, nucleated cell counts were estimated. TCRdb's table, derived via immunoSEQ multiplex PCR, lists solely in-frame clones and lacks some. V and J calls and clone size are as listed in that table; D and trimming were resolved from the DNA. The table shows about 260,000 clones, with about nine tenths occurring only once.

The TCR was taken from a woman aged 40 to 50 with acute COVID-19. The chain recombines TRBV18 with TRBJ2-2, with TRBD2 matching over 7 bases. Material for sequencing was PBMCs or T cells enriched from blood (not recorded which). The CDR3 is CASSTAPSGLTGELFF. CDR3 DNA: TGTGCCAGCTCAACCGCTCCTAGCGGACTTACCGGGGAGCTGTTTTTT.